What follows is one TCR beta chain and its context. Indicated treatment: around 19 received Ad26.COV2.S at low or high dose, single or two shots; several received placebo; per-sample allocation not given. Sampling took place 63 days after the first vaccine or placebo injection. Assay: immunoSEQ multiplex PCR; the TCRdb copy retains only in-frame clones and omits some. The sample includes about 430,000 clones, 75% to 95% seen only once; the top ten take 10% to 15%. The data are from a study of Ad26.COV2.S vaccination and SARS-CoV-2 variants. V lost 3 bases to trimming and J lost 2 bases, with 8 bases between them. The CDR3 length is 14 residues. CDR1 is SGHVS, CDR2 FNYEAQ, per germline.

The rearrangement joins TRBV7-6 to TRBJ2-1; a possible D gene is TRBD2 (5 bases). The clonotype comes from a person between 18 and 60 years old who received the Ad26.COV2.S COVID-19 vaccine or a placebo. The sequencing used peripheral blood, collected in a trial of Ad26.COV2.S vaccine versus placebo. CDR3 nucleotide sequence: TGTGCCAGCAGCTTTAGCGATACCTACAATGAGCAGTTCTTC. Protein: CASSFSDTYNEQFF.